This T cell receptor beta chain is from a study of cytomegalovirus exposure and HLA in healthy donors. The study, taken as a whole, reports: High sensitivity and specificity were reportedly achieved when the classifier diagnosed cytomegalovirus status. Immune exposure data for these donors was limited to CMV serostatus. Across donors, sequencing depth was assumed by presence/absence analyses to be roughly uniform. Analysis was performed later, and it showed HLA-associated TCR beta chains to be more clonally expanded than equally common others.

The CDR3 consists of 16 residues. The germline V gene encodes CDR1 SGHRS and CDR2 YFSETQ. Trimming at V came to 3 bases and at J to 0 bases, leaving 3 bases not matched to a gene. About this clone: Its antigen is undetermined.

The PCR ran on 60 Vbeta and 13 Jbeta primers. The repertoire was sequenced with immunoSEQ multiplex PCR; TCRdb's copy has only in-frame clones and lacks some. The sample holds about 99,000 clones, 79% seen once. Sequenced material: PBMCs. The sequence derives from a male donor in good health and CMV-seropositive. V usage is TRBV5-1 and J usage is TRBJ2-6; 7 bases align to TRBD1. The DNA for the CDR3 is TGCGCCAGCAGCTGGGGACAGATCTCTGGGGCCAACGTCCTGACTTTC. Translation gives CASSWGQISGANVLTF.